These 19 T cell receptor beta chains were all obtained from the same sample, sequenced in a study of blood T cell repertoires in COVID-19. TCRdb's table, derived via immunoSEQ multiplex PCR, lists solely in-frame clones and lacks some. The table shows nearly 110,000 clones, with 75% to 95% occurring only once. The sequenced sample consisted of peripheral blood. The receptors here all came from a woman aged 25-40 years with acute or convalescent COVID-19.

The chain joins TRBV9 to TRBJ1-2; 8 bases agree with TRBD1. The CDR3 is 14 residues long. V gave up 0 bases and J gave up 2 bases; unmatched junction bases: 0. Per the germline V gene, CDR1 is SGDLS and CDR2 is YYNGEE. CDR3 nucleotide sequence: TGTGCCAGCAGCGTAGGACAGGGGAACTATGGCTACACCTTC. This gives the protein CASSVGQGNYGYTF.

The V gene is TRBV6-5, the J gene TRBJ1-1; a possible D gene is TRBD1 (6 bases). Germline CDR1 is MNHEY and CDR2 is SVGAGI. V lost 10 bases and J 12 bases, leaving 18 bases between the germline ends. The CDR3 length is 11 residues. The CDR3 region is CATFTGQSPFF. In nucleotides, the CDR3 is TGTGCCACCTTCACCGGACAGTCTCCTTTCTTT.

This clone was detected only a few times. The sample has other DNA sequences that encode this CDR3 too. The chain uses TRBV7-9 and TRBJ1-1; TRBD1 aligns across 9 bases. This CDR3 contains 15 residues. Germline V gene sequence: CDR1 SEHNR, CDR2 FQNEAQ (reference sequence). The V gene end was trimmed by 1 base and the J gene end by 0 bases; junction bases not matched to a gene: 0. CDR3 sequence: CASSLGTGVNTEAFF. Written as DNA, the CDR3 is TGTGCCAGCAGCTTAGGGACAGGGGTGAACACTGAAGCTTTCTTT. Variable domain in full (rest from reference TRBV7-9 and TRBJ1-1): DTGVSQNPRHKITKRGQNVTFRCDPISEHNRLYWYRQTLGQGPEFLTYFQNEAQLEKSRLLSDRFSAERPKGSFSTLEIQRTEQGDSAMYLCASSLGTGVNTEAFFGQGTRLTVV.

This rearrangement joins TRBV3-1 (or the pseudogene TRBV3-2) to TRBJ1-1, with D unclear. V was cut by 4 bases and J by 3 bases, with 9 bases left in between. The germline CDR1 and CDR2 sequences are LGHDT and YNNKEL (reference sequence). The CDR3 is 13 residues long. Written as DNA, the CDR3 is TGTGCCAGCAGCCCCGAGACTGACACTGAAGCTTTCTTT. Encoded protein: CASSPETDTEAFF.

The chain uses TRBV5-1 and TRBJ1-1, with D possibly being TRBD1 (6 bases). V lost 4 bases to trimming and J lost 3 bases, with 7 bases between them. CDR1 is SGHRS, CDR2 YFSETQ, per germline. The CDR3 runs 12 residues. CDR3 coding DNA: TGCGCCAGCAGCAAGGGGGACACTGAAGCTTTCTTT. Translated, it gives CASSKGDTEAFF.

The chain uses TRBV6-5 and TRBJ2-7; 7 bases are a match to TRBD2. Germline V CDR1 and CDR2: MNHEY, SVGAGI. After removal of 2 bases from V and 6 bases from J, the junction contained 7 bases not matched to a gene. This CDR3 is built from 14 residues. Here the CDR3 reads CASSYGRLASEQYF. CDR3 nucleotides: TGTGCCAGCAGTTACGGGAGACTAGCATCCGAGCAGTACTTC.

This sequence joins TRBV9 and TRBJ2-7; D gene uncertain. The CDR3 spans 14 residues. V lost 0 bases and J lost 2, with 9 bases in between. Germline CDR1 reads SGDLS; CDR2 reads YYNGEE. In DNA form, the CDR3 reads TGTGCCAGCAGCGTAGACCCTCAGACCTACGAGCAGTACTTC. It codes for CASSVDPQTYEQYF.

The chain recombines TRBV6-5 with TRBJ2-7; 10 bases align to TRBD2. Per germline, CDR1 MNHEY and CDR2 SVGAGI. Unmatched junction bases numbered 7, after V lost 6 bases and J lost 2 bases. The CDR3 has 15 residues. The CDR3: CASRRRAGGTYEQYF. The CDR3 DNA sequence: TGTGCCAGCAGACGAAGAGCGGGAGGGACCTACGAGCAGTACTTC.

The chain uses TRBV19 and TRBJ1-5; perhaps TRBD1 as D (6 bases). Germline CDR1 is LNHDA and CDR2 is SQIVND (reference sequence). The CDR3 totals 16 residues. V was clipped by 0 bases and J by 6 bases, with 15 bases between them. This chain's CDR3 is CASSIDRGQKGQPQHF. The DNA of the CDR3 is TGTGCCAGTAGTATAGATCGAGGACAGAAGGGTCAGCCCCAGCATTTT.

This clone came up once. The chain recombines TRBV6-2 or TRBV6-3 with TRBJ1-4; D is possibly TRBD1 (5 bases). Looked up from germline, CDR1 is MNHEY and CDR2 is SVGEGT. CDR3 size: 15 residues. Deletions cut 2 bases from V and 3 bases from J, with 10 bases between. CDR3 nucleotides: TGTGCCAGCAGTTACCCGGACACATCTAATGAAAAACTGTTTTTT. This codes for CASSYPDTSNEKLFF.

CDR3 DNA: TGTGCCAGCTCCCGAAAGGCCAGGGGCAGCAATCAGCCCCAGCATTTT. This sequence encodes CASSRKARGSNQPQHF. The rearrangement uses TRBV18 and TRBJ1-5; possible D gene TRBD1, 6 bases. The CDR3 totals 16 residues. CDR1 KGHSH and CDR2 LQKENI come from the germline V gene. V dropped 6 bases and J dropped 1 base, with 16 bases sitting between them.

This chain connects TRBV14 to TRBJ1-4, with D possibly matching TRBD1 (6 bases). Trimming removed 0 bases from V and 5 bases from J, with 10 bases in between. Germline V gene lookup returns CDR1 SGHDN and CDR2 FVKESK. This CDR3 is built from 15 residues. CDR3 sequence: CASSQEGQLNEKLFF. The CDR3 region has the DNA TGTGCCAGCAGCCAAGAAGGACAGCTAAATGAAAAACTGTTTTTT.

This CDR3 is CASMGQGGEQFF. The CDR3 DNA reads as TGTGCCAGTATGGGACAGGGCGGTGAGCAGTTCTTC. The V and J genes are TRBV10-3 and TRBJ2-1; TRBD1 aligns across 9 bases. This CDR3 has 12 residues. The germline gives CDR1 ENHRY, CDR2 SYGVKD. V lost 10 bases to trimming and J lost 9 bases; unmatched junction nucleotides: 7.

The chain has TRBV10-2 and TRBJ2-5; TRBD1 matches at 9 bases. With V trimmed by 8 bases and J by 4 bases, 14 bases remained unmatched. From germline, CDR1 is WSHSY and CDR2 SAAADI. The CDR3 sequence is 16 residues long. The CDR3 here is CASASIRTGELETQYF. The CDR3 nucleotides read TGCGCCAGCGCCTCGATCCGGACAGGGGAGTTAGAGACCCAGTACTTC.

In DNA form, the CDR3 reads TGTGCCAGCAATACGGGGGGCCTGGGCTACACCTTC. As protein: CASNTGGLGYTF. The chain has TRBV28 and TRBJ1-2; D may be TRBD1 (6 bases). Germline values: CDR1 MDHEN, CDR2 SYDVKM. The CDR3 spans 12 residues. The V and J ends lost 7 bases and 8 bases respectively, with 14 bases between them.

This clone was detected only once. The rearrangement links TRBV11-3 to TRBJ2-7, with D tentatively TRBD1 (5 bases). CDR1 is SGHNT and CDR2 is YENEEA in the germline V gene. This CDR3 has 15 amino acids. Trimming stripped 5 bases from V and 6 bases from J, with 20 bases between. CDR3 bases: TGTGCCAGCAGCCCGACGCAGGGCCTCTCCGGCGAGCAGTACTTC. Protein sequence: CASSPTQGLSGEQYF.

This chain connects TRBV28 to TRBJ1-3; 8 nucleotides match TRBD1. The CDR3 is 15 amino acids. Per the germline V gene, CDR1 is MDHEN and CDR2 is SYDVKM. J lost 3 bases, V lost 2 bases, and 3 bases had no gene match. CDR3 DNA sequence: TGTGCCAGCAGTTTACAGGGGGCGAGTGGAAACACCATATATTTT. Translation: CASSLQGASGNTIYF.

This chain uses TRBV9 with TRBJ1-6; D may be TRBD1 (6 bases). Trimming removed 3 bases at V and 7 bases at J, with 20 bases between. This CDR3 comprises 17 residues. The germline V gene has CDR1 SGDLS and CDR2 YYNGEE. CDR3 in amino acids: CASSAPHHGGANSPLHF. CDR3 nucleotides: TGTGCCAGCAGCGCACCGCACCATGGGGGCGCGAATTCACCCCTCCACTTT.

The chain couples TRBV7-9 to TRBJ1-2; 10 nucleotides align to TRBD1. The CDR3 sequence is 14 residues long. V was pared by 5 bases and J by 8 bases, with 8 bases of the junction left unmatched. Per germline, CDR1 SEHNR and CDR2 FQNEAQ (reference sequence). The CDR3 loop is CASSAGQGTGGYTF. CDR3 DNA sequence: TGTGCCAGCAGCGCGGGACAGGGGACGGGAGGCTACACCTTC.